This T cell receptor beta chain was obtained from a study of blood T cell repertoires in COVID-19. On the study more broadly: Sources were T cells, B-cell-depleted T cells, or PBMCs; the material itself was cDNA or gDNA.

Per the original methods: Amplification from reference gene primers served as the basis for estimated nucleated cell counts. The protocol was immunoSEQ multiplex PCR, while the TCRdb copy is restricted to in-frame clones and leaves out a portion. For V, J and clone size, that table is used; D and trimming come from the DNA. Of 200,000 to 250,000 clones in the sample, 70% to 90% were seen once. The CDR3 contains 12 residues. Germline V gene data show CDR1 as LNHDA and CDR2 as SQIVND (reference sequence). Deletions cut 4 bases from V and 4 bases from J, with 7 bases between. The receptor comes from a man aged 35 to 55 with acute or convalescent COVID-19. The sample was peripheral blood. The chain joins TRBV19 to TRBJ1-2; D call uncertain. The DNA for the CDR3 is TGTGCCAGTAGTACCCCAGGCTATGGCTACACCTTC. It encodes CASSTPGYGYTF.